Shown below are 10 T cell receptor beta chains from a single sample sequenced in a study of spatial heterogeneity in lung cancer. Noted time point: sample taken at primary tumor resection. TCRdb redid the calling of the 5' RACE reads with MiXCR, one entry per CDR3 protein. The data hold approximately 6,200 distinct CDR3 sequences, with under 20% observed a single time. Study-wide points: Higher tumor mutation counts went along with higher counts of expanded intratumoral alpha and beta TCRs.

Their target antigens are unknown. This specimen was lung tumor tissue, taken at surgery. These receptors originate from a male donor with early-stage non-small cell lung cancer.

This clonotype counts as medium-sized. CDR3 in DNA: TGTGCCAGCAGCTTGATGGGACTTCTCTACAATGAGCAGTTCTTC. It specifies CASSLMGLLYNEQFF. The gene calls are TRBV5-6 and TRBJ2-1; D is possibly TRBD2 (6 bases). The germline V gene encodes CDR1 SGHDT and CDR2 YYEEEE. The V gene lost 1 base and the J gene lost 3 bases, with 11 bases spanning the gap. CDR3 length: 15 amino acids.

This chain links TRBV12-3 or TRBV12-4 with TRBJ1-5; D remains unclear. CDR3 length: 13 residues. V was trimmed by 2 bases and J by 5 bases, leaving 7 bases between them. In DNA form, the CDR3 reads TGTGCCAGCAGTTTACTGGGAGATCAGCCCCAGCATTTT. Translated: CASSLLGDQPQHF.

J is TRBJ1-5 and V is TRBV30; unclear D gene. There are 14 residues in the CDR3. V dropped 0 bases and J dropped 3 bases, with 9 bases sitting between them. CDR1 and CDR2 from the germline V gene are GTSNPN and SVGIG (reference sequence). The CDR3 nucleotides are TGTGCCTGGAGTGTAGGCAGTCCCAATCAGCCCCAGCATTTT. Protein product: CAWSVGSPNQPQHF.

This clonotype has a count of ten or more. The V gene is TRBV9, the J gene TRBJ2-3; TRBD2 matches at 9 bases. V shed 6 bases, J shed 1 base, and the junction held 9 bases outside the gene matches. Per the germline V gene, CDR1 is SGDLS and CDR2 is YYNGEE. The CDR3 spans 16 residues. CDR3 bases: TGTGCCAGCAATACTGGGGCTAGCGGGGGCACAGATACGCAGTATTTT. It yields the protein CASNTGASGGTDTQYF. The full variable domain, rest sourced from reference TRBV9 and TRBJ2-3, is DSGVTQTPKHLITATGQRVTLRCSPRSGDLSVYWYQQSLDQGLQFLIQYYNGEERAKGNILERFSAQQFPDLHSELNLSSLELGDSALYFCASNTGASGGTDTQYFGPGTRLTVL.

This clonotype appeared many times. The chain employs TRBV11-2 and TRBJ2-2, with D maybe TRBD2 (5 bases). The CDR3 is made up of 15 amino acids. The V gene's germline CDR1 is SGHAT and CDR2 FQNNGV. V lost 2 bases and J 6 bases, leaving 13 bases between the germline ends. This chain's CDR3 is CASSLRLANPGELFF. The CDR3 region has the DNA TGTGCCAGCAGCTTAAGGCTAGCAAACCCCGGGGAGCTGTTTTTT.

By proportion, this clonotype is medium-sized (0.01 to 0.1%). CDR3 region: CASRGVFEQYF. As DNA, the CDR3 is TGTGCCAGCCGTGGAGTGTTCGAGCAGTACTTC. The J gene is TRBJ2-7, the V gene TRBV28; D is undetermined. Trimming removed 8 bases at V and 6 bases at J, with 11 bases between. This CDR3 has 11 residues. The germline gives CDR1 MDHEN, CDR2 SYDVKM.

The chain has TRBV7-3 and TRBJ2-1, with 7 bases fitting TRBD1. With 5 bases clipped from V and 2 bases from J, the junction kept 6 bases outside the gene matches. The CDR3 totals 15 residues. Germline CDR1 is SGHTA and CDR2 is FQGTGA. This CDR3 reads CASSLDRAAYNEQFF. The CDR3 DNA reads as TGTGCCAGCAGCCTAGACAGGGCAGCCTACAATGAGCAGTTCTTC.

This clonotype has a count of ten or more. This chain connects TRBV28 to TRBJ1-2; D is unclear. The CDR3 contains 12 residues. Germline V CDR1 and CDR2: MDHEN, SYDVKM. Trimming left V 0 bases short and J 4 bases short, with 3 bases between. Here the CDR3 reads CASSLWSYGYTF. The CDR3 coding sequence is TGTGCCAGCAGTTTATGGTCCTATGGCTACACCTTC.

The sample holds many counts of this clonotype. Written as DNA, the CDR3 is TGCGCCAGCAGCTTGTCCCGGGGTTTGCGAGACTCCTACGAGCAGTACTTC. Translation: CASSLSRGLRDSYEQYF. The genes are TRBV5-1 and TRBJ2-7; D may be TRBD2 (5 bases). The CDR3 covers 17 residues. CDR1 and CDR2 from the germline V gene are SGHRS and YFSETQ. V lost 1 base to trimming and J lost 0 bases, with 17 bases between them. Full variable domain (remainder filled in from reference TRBV5-1 and TRBJ2-7): KAGVTQTPRYLIKTRGQQVTLSCSPISGHRSVSWYQQTPGQGLQFLFEYFSETQRNKGNFPGRFSGRQFSNSRSEMNVSTLELGDSALYLCASSLSRGLRDSYEQYFGPGTRLTVT.

By proportion, this clonotype is medium-sized (0.01 to 0.1%). The V call is TRBV27, the J call TRBJ2-1, with 11 bases matching TRBD2. There are 18 residues in the CDR3. Looked up from germline, CDR1 is MNHEY and CDR2 is SMNVEV (reference sequence). V was clipped by 4 bases and J by 6 bases; unmatched bases: 14. In DNA form, the CDR3 reads TGTGCCAGCAGTTCCCGACTAGCGGGAATTAGGCCCCCCAATGAGCAGTTCTTC. As protein: CASSSRLAGIRPPNEQFF.